This T cell receptor beta chain was recovered during a study of blood T cells in healthy people across ages (dated by TCRdb to 2013 to 2016). In terms of the full investigation: In model experiments, template switching captured about one uniquely barcoded TCR beta cDNA molecule for every two T cells. Age-related changes in TCR beta repertoire diversity were measured in the study by deep sequencing normalized with unique cDNA molecular identifiers. The donors were divided into four age groups: young (average around 17 years), middle-aged (about 39), aged (about 56) and long-lived (roughly 82). Donors of different ages were randomly distributed across sequencing lanes to avoid experimental bias. Using the same blood draw, the study looked at two additional independent replicas of 1 million unique cDNA reads for two donors, one aged 18 to 30 and the other aged 80 or older. Overall results and qualifications from the work: Estimates of total diversity based on one million sequenced T cells were regarded as lower bounds and as underestimates. Observed TCR beta diversity per million T cells fell roughly linearly with age, and a significant reduction was already apparent by age approximately 41. A strong correlation was found between observed TCR beta diversity and the percentage of naive T cells measured by flow cytometry. Bulk unsorted PBMC profiling prevented conclusive comparison of naive and antigen-experienced compartments. Compared with the aged group, the long-lived group had more naive CD4+ T cells, fewer expanded clones and increased TCR diversity, a pattern suggesting age selection. Because the CMV infection status of the donors was unknown, age-related changes in expanded clonotypes may potentially have been confounded.

About this clonotype: No antigen is known for it. No base quality information exists; no much larger clone differs at one position.

The protocol used for the library was 5' RACE. The reads were generated on an Illumina HiSeq 2500. A second PCR of about 7 to 12 cycles was performed with a sample-barcoded 5' primer and a J-beta primer mix. Each TCR beta cDNA molecule received a unique molecular identifier from a template-switch 5' adaptor carrying 12 random nucleotides. Each sample yielded at least 3 million CDR3-containing paired-end reads. First-strand cDNA synthesis was performed from all RNA using the Mint cDNA synthesis kit, with priming by a TRBC-specific oligonucleotide. Following uracil-DNA glycosylase treatment, all cDNA underwent a first 18-cycle PCR with the universal primers M1SS and BC2_uni_R. For the original study's pipeline: For normalization, 1 million high-quality reads, each with a distinct molecular identifier, were randomly selected from each sample. Instead of being binned into consensus sequences, reads that shared molecular identifiers were thrown out. MiTCR, with a Q25 quality threshold and the strictest error-elimination algorithm, was used for CDR3 identification, clonotype clustering and error correction. A nonparametric unseen species model using Euler transformation provided a lower-bound estimate of total TCR beta diversity. In TCRdb, the public reads were trimmed at Q25 with fastp and aligned with MiXCR, with productive beta chains retained. Records with the same CDR3 protein are collapsed into one entry carrying the most frequent genes and DNA. Here the V and J calls rest on TCRdb's processing, not on the authors' analysis. Across this sample there are 1.2 million to 1.5 million distinct CDR3 sequences, with almost 60% seen only once. The biggest ten clones account for 6.5% to 8.5% of the sample.

The junction carries 10 bases between V and J, which are trimmed by 3 bases and 3 bases respectively. CDR1 is given as SQVTM and CDR2 as ANQGSEA, both from the germline V gene. The CDR3 holds 13 amino acids from the cysteine to the phenylalanine. The read is trimmed to its CDR3 DNA, 39 bases read in frame from base 1. The 35 to 40 donors, aged about 6 to 95 years, were systemically healthy Caucasian individuals from Russia. Each donor gave 8.5 to 10 milliliters of peripheral blood, collected into EDTA-treated Vacutainer tubes. Ficoll-Paque density-gradient centrifugation was used to isolate PBMCs, with at least 7 million per sample. Trizol reagent was used to extract total RNA from PBMCs, with at least 5 micrograms per sample. For every donor, an aliquot of PBMCs went through flow cytometry to measure the percentages of naive CD45RAhigh/CD27high T cells.

This TCR was recovered from a man younger than 30 in good health. The sequencing sample was made of blood. The chain is assembled from TRBV29-1 and TRBJ2-3, with the D gene not confidently named. The DNA sequence reads TGCAGCGTTGATGGGCAGGAAACAGATACGCAGTATTTT. Its translation is CSVDGQETDTQYF.